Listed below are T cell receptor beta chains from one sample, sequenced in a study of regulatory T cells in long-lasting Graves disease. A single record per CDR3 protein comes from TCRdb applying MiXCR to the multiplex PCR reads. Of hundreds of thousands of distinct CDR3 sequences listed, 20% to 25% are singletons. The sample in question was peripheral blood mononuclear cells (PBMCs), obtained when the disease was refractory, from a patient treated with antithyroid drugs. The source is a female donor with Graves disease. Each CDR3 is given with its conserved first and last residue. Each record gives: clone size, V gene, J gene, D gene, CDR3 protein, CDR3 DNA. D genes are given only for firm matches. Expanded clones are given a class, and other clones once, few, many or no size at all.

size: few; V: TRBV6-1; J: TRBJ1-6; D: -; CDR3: CASSQQRPNNSPLHF; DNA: TGTGCCAGCAGTCAGCAAAGACCGAACAATTCACCCCTCCACTTT
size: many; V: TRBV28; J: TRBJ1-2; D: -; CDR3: CASTSSGLNYGYTF; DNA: TGTGCCAGCACTTCCTCGGGGCTAAACTATGGCTACACCTTC
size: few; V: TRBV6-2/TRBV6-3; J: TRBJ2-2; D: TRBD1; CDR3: CASSFAGTGGGVTFHGELFF; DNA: TGTGCCAGCAGTTTCGCCGGGACAGGGGGCGGAGTAACCTTTCACGGGGAGCTGTTTTTT
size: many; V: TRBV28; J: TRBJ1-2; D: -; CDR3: CASSRPLEDYGYTF; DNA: TGTGCCAGCAGTAGACCCCTGGAGGACTATGGCTACACCTTC
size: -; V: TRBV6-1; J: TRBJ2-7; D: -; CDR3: CASSHRNLAREQYF; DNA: TGTGCCAGCAGCCACAGGAACCTGGCACGGGAGCAGTACTTC
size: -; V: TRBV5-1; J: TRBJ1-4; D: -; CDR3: CASSLAVGTVGEKLFF; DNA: TGCGCCAGCAGCTTGGCCGTCGGGACTGTGGGTGAAAAACTGTTTTTT
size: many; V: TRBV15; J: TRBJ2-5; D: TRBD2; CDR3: CATSSAVVLAGAETQYF; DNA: TGTGCCACCAGCAGCGCGGTGGTTCTAGCGGGAGCAGAGACCCAGTACTTC
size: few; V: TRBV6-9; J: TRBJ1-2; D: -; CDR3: CASSYGANLNYGYTF; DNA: TGTGCCAGCAGTTACGGGGCCAACCTTAACTATGGCTACACCTTC
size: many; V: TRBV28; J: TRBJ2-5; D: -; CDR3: CASSLSGTVQETQYF; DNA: TGTGCCAGCAGCTTATCCGGGACGGTACAAGAGACCCAGTACTTC
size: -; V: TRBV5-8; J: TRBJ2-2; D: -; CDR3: CASSPGGFSIRGELFF; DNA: TGTGCCAGCAGCCCCGGGGGTTTTTCTATCCGCGGGGAGCTGTTTTTT
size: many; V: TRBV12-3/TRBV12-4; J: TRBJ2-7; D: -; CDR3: CASSLDGIYEQYF; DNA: TGTGCCAGCAGTTTAGACGGGATCTACGAGCAGTACTTC
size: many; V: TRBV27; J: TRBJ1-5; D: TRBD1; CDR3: CASSETGGNQPQHF; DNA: TGTGCCAGCAGCGAGACAGGGGGCAATCAGCCCCAGCATTTT
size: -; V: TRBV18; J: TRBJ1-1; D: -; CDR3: CASSPASGTTTEAFF; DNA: TGTGCCAGCTCACCGGCGTCGGGGACGACCACTGAAGCTTTCTTT
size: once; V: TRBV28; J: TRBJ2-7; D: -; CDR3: CASSLGHVYEQYF; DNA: TGTGCCAGCAGTTTGGGACACGTATACGAGCAGTACTTC
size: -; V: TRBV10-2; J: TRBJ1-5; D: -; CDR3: CATGGSNQPQHF; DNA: TGCGCCACCGGGGGCAGCAATCAGCCCCAGCATTTT
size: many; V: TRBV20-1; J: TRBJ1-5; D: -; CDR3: CSASRLSGSSNQPQHF; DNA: TGCAGTGCTAGCCGTCTTTCCGGGAGTAGCAATCAGCCCCAGCATTTT
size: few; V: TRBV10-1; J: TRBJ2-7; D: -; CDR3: CASSDDGYEQYF; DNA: TGCGCCAGCAGCGACGACGGCTACGAGCAGTACTTC
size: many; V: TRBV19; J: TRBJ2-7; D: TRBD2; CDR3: CASRKRAGGDSYEQYF; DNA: TGTGCCAGTAGAAAAAGGGCGGGAGGCGACTCCTACGAGCAGTACTTC